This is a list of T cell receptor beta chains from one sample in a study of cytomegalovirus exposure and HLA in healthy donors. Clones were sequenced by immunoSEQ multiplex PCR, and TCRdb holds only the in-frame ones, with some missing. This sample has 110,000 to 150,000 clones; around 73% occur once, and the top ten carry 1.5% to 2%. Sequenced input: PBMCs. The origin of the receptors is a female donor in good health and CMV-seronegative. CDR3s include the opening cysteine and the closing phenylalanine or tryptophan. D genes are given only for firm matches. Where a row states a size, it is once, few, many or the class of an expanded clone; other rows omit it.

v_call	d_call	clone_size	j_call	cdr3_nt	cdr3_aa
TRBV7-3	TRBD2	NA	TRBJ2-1	TGTGCCAGCAGCTTAACCACTAGCGGGCCCTACAATGAGCAGTTCTTC	CASSLTTSGPYNEQFF
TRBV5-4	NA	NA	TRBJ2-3	TGTGCCAGCAGCGGGGGGTCCACAGATACGCAGTATTTT	CASSGGSTDTQYF
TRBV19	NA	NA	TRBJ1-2	TGTGCCAGTACCTTGTTGTCAGGGGCCGGCTATGGCTACACCTTC	CASTLLSGAGYGYTF
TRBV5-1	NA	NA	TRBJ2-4	TGCGCCAGCAGCTTGGGGGGACTCGCCAAAAACATTCAGTACTTC	CASSLGGLAKNIQYF
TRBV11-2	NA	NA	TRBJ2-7	TGTGCCAGCAGCCCGTGGGGGCCCTACGAGCAGTACTTC	CASSPWGPYEQYF
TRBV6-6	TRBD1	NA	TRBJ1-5	TGTGCCAGCAGAGATGGGACAGGGTGGAATCCCCAGCATTTT	CASRDGTGWNPQHF
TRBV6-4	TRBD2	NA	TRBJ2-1	TGTGCCAGCAGTCAGCGGGAGGGCCCCAATGAGCAGTTCTTC	CASSQREGPNEQFF
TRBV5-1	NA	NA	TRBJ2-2	TGCGCCAGCAGCTTGGGGCCTTCTGTCACCGGGGAGCTGTTTTTT	CASSLGPSVTGELFF
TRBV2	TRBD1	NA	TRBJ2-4	TGTGCCAGCAGTGAAGCTCGGGGACAGTCAAACATTCAGTACTTC	CASSEARGQSNIQYF
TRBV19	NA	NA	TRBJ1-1	TGTGCCAGTAGTGAGGGATGGGAGGCCAATGAAGCTTTCTTT	CASSEGWEANEAFF
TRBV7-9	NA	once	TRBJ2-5	TGTGCCAGCAGCTTAGACAACCAAGAGGCCCAGTACTTC	CASSLDNQEAQYF
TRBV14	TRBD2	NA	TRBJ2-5	TGTGCCAGCAGCCAAGGAACTAGCGGGGGGCAACAAGAGACCCAGTACTTC	CASSQGTSGGQQETQYF
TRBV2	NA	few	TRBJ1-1	TGTGCCAACACCCTCCCGGCGGGGACTGAAGCTTTCTTT	CANTLPAGTEAFF
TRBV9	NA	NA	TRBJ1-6	TGTGCCAGCAGCGTAGGAGGGGCTAGCGGTAATTCACCCCTCCACTTT	CASSVGGASGNSPLHF
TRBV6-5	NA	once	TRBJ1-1	TGTGCCAGCAGCCAACAGGGTTGGACTGAAGCTTTCTTT	CASSQQGWTEAFF
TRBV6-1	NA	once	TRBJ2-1	TGTGCCAGCAGTGAATTGGGGCGGGGGCCTTACAATGAGCAGTTCTTC	CASSELGRGPYNEQFF
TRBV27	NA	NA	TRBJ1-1	TGTGCCAGCAGACTGCAAGGGGGTTCAGACACTGAAGCTTTCTTT	CASRLQGGSDTEAFF
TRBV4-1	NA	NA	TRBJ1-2	TGCGCCAGCAGCCAAGTCCTTACTAACTATGGCTACACCTTC	CASSQVLTNYGYTF